These 21 T cell receptor beta chains came from one sample sequenced in a study of blood T cell repertoires in COVID-19. The assay was immunoSEQ multiplex PCR, and TCRdb's table has in-frame clones only and misses some. The sample lists some 41,000 clones; about 83% were seen once. Sequenced material: peripheral blood. Source of these receptors: a man aged 80 or over in a cohort sampled during active COVID-19.

The V call is TRBV4-1, the J call TRBJ2-1; TRBD2 aligns across 10 bases. This CDR3 region has 17 residues. Trimming cost V 5 bases and J 4 bases; bases outside gene matches: 11. Germline lookup yields CDR1 MGHRA and CDR2 YSYEKL. For the CDR3, the DNA is TGCGCCAGCAGCGACCCTCTTAGCGGGAGGCAGTACAATGAGCAGTTCTTC. This gives the protein CASSDPLSGRQYNEQFF.

This clone was seen just once. The chain joins TRBV6-1 to TRBJ2-5, with 7 nucleotides matching TRBD1. This CDR3 region has 15 residues. The germline CDR1 and CDR2 sequences are MNHNS and SASEGT. The V segment lost 2 bases and the J segment 5 bases; nucleotides outside the gene matches: 8. The CDR3 region is CASSETERGRETQYF. In nucleotides, the CDR3 is TGTGCCAGCAGTGAAACGGAAAGGGGGCGGGAGACCCAGTACTTC.

The chain combines TRBV6-5 with TRBJ2-3, with 7 bases aligning to TRBD1. Germline CDR1 MNHEY, CDR2 SVGAGI. This CDR3 is built from 15 residues. V shed 5 bases and J 2 bases; nucleotides not matched to a gene: 7. The CDR3 DNA is TGTGCCAGCAGTAAACGACAGGGATACACAGATACGCAGTATTTT. Its protein product is CASSKRQGYTDTQYF.

The chain is built from TRBV18 and TRBJ1-1, with 10 bases identical to TRBD1. There are 15 residues in the CDR3. CDR1 KGHSH and CDR2 LQKENI come from the germline V gene. Germline trimming cut 2 bases from V and 7 bases from J; bases unmatched to any gene: 7. CDR3 amino acids: CASSPGTGVASEAFF. CDR3 sequence (DNA): TGTGCCAGCTCACCAGGGACAGGGGTTGCGAGTGAAGCTTTCTTT.

J is TRBJ2-7 and V is TRBV5-1; 9 bases line up with TRBD2. Germline assignment: CDR1 SGHRS and CDR2 YFSETQ. J was trimmed by 5 bases and V by 4 bases; bases with no gene match: 7. The CDR3 spans 14 residues. The CDR3 region has the DNA TGCGCCAGCAGCGACGGACTAGCGAGGAACGAGCAGTACTTC. It encodes CASSDGLARNEQYF.

This chain uses TRBV5-6 with TRBJ2-7; D possibly corresponds to TRBD2 (5 bases). Looked up from germline, CDR1 is SGHDT and CDR2 is YYEEEE. V gave up 4 bases and J gave up 2 bases, with 25 bases separating them. The CDR3 loop spans 18 amino acids. The CDR3 protein is CASSPFATLAQFPYEQYF. The CDR3 bases are TGTGCCAGCAGCCCTTTCGCGACTCTAGCCCAATTCCCCTACGAGCAGTACTTC.

V and J are TRBV28 and TRBJ1-1; D remains unclear. The CDR3 length is 11 residues. The V end was cut by 10 bases, the J end by 3 bases, with 9 bases between. Per the germline V gene, CDR1 is MDHEN and CDR2 is SYDVKM. The DNA of the CDR3 is TGTGCCACCCGAGATTACACTGAAGCTTTCTTT. Protein sequence: CATRDYTEAFF.

This clone is a singleton in its sample. The chain links TRBV12-3 or TRBV12-4 to TRBJ2-7; TRBD2 agrees at 8 bases. J gave up 7 bases and V 4 bases, and 6 bases lay outside the gene matches. The CDR3 is made up of 13 amino acids. This CDR3 reads CASSSQAGGEQYF. The CDR3 bases are TGTGCCAGCAGTTCACAGGCGGGGGGAGAGCAGTACTTC.

The chain combines TRBV5-4 with TRBJ2-3, with TRBD2 as a possible D gene (5 bases). CDR1 is SGHNT and CDR2 is YYREEE in the germline V gene (reference sequence). The CDR3 totals 14 residues. Between the trimmed V and J ends, which lost 1 base and 3 bases, there was a span of 9 bases. Written as DNA, the CDR3 is TGTGCCAGCAGCTTGCCGAGGAGGACAGATACGCAGTATTTT. Translation: CASSLPRRTDTQYF. Full variable domain (remainder filled in from reference TRBV5-4 and TRBJ2-3): ETGVTQSPTHLIKTRGQQVTLRCSSQSGHNTVSWYQQALGQGPQFIFQYYREEENGRGNFPPRFSGLQFPNYSSELNVNALELDDSALYLCASSLPRRTDTQYFGPGTRLTVL.

The rearrangement links TRBV28 to TRBJ1-2; D remains ambiguous. Germline V gene sequence: CDR1 MDHEN, CDR2 SYDVKM. V lost 3 bases and J 3 bases, leaving 8 bases between the germline ends. The CDR3 totals 13 residues. CDR3 residues: CASSLAGYYGYTF. Written as DNA, the CDR3 is TGTGCCAGCAGTTTGGCAGGTTACTATGGCTACACCTTC.

The chain has TRBV25-1 and TRBJ2-5, with TRBD2 identical over 7 bases. The V segment lost 3 bases and the J segment 5 bases; nucleotides outside the gene matches: 18. The CDR3 has 18 residues. Looked up from germline, CDR1 is MGHDK and CDR2 is SYGVNS. DNA for the CDR3: TGTGCCAGCAGTGACCGGACTAGAACCAAGGGGACTCCGGAGACCCAGTACTTC. It codes for CASSDRTRTKGTPETQYF.

In its sample, this clone was seen a few times. The chain has TRBV7-2 and TRBJ2-7; 9 bases are shared with TRBD2. This CDR3 has 16 residues. Germline assignment: CDR1 SGHTA and CDR2 FQGNSA. The trim removed 3 bases at V and 2 bases at J, leaving 8 bases unmatched. In nucleotides, the CDR3 is TGTGCCAGCAGCTTGGGAGCGGGAGGTAGAACCTACGAGCAGTACTTC. Translation gives CASSLGAGGRTYEQYF.

The table lists this clone with many counts. The chain uses TRBV12-3 or TRBV12-4 and TRBJ1-5; maybe TRBD1 (5 bases). Trimming took 4 bases from V and 14 from J, leaving 15 bases between them. CDR3 length: 12 residues. CDR3 bases: TGTGCCAGCAGTTCCCCAGGGCCTCGTAAGCATTTT. Translated, it gives CASSSPGPRKHF.

The chain is built from TRBV5-6 and TRBJ1-5; D remains ambiguous. Trimming stripped 1 base from V and 7 bases from J, with 9 bases between. The CDR3 runs 13 residues. Looked up from germline, CDR1 is SGHDT and CDR2 is YYEEEE. CDR3 in DNA: TGTGCCAGCAGCTTGTACGGGTTACAGCCCCAGCATTTT. Translated, it gives CASSLYGLQPQHF.

The chain has TRBV27 and TRBJ1-4; D gene uncertain. V gave up 5 bases and J gave up 10 bases, with 17 bases separating them. CDR1 is MNHEY and CDR2 is SMNVEV in the germline V gene (reference sequence). CDR3 length: 14 amino acids. CDR3 protein: CASSPVEQRGKLFF. The CDR3 DNA sequence: TGTGCCAGCAGTCCGGTTGAACAACGGGGAAAACTGTTTTTT.

The genes are TRBV7-2 and TRBJ2-2; 8 bases agree with TRBD1. CDR1 SGHTA and CDR2 FQGNSA come from the germline V gene. Losses at the gene ends were 2 bases for V and 5 bases for J; bases not matched to a gene: 4. The CDR3 has 15 residues. CDR3 amino acids: CASSLSTGGTGELFF. The CDR3 region has the DNA TGTGCCAGCAGCTTAAGCACAGGGGGAACCGGGGAGCTGTTTTTT.

The V gene is TRBV28, the J gene TRBJ2-5; 10 nucleotides match TRBD2. There are 16 residues in the CDR3. The V segment lost 4 bases and the J segment 5 bases; nucleotides outside the gene matches: 10. The V gene's germline CDR1 is MDHEN and CDR2 SYDVKM. CDR3 nucleotide sequence: TGTGCCAGCAGTTCCCCGACTAGCGGGCCCTCGGAGACCCAGTACTTC. This codes for CASSSPTSGPSETQYF.

The gene calls are TRBV30 and TRBJ2-2, with D hard to call. V was pared by 3 bases and J by 4 bases, with 9 bases between. Germline V gene lookup returns CDR1 GTSNPN and CDR2 SVGIG (reference sequence). This CDR3 has 13 amino acids. CDR3 nucleotide sequence: TGTGCCTGGAGCCGAGAACTCACCGGGGAGCTGTTTTTT. Its translation: CAWSRELTGELFF.

The chain uses TRBV7-9 and TRBJ1-1; D ambiguous. Trimming stripped 6 bases from V and 1 base from J, with 15 bases between. CDR1 and CDR2 (germline): SEHNR, FQNEAQ (reference sequence). This CDR3 contains 15 residues. The DNA for the CDR3 is TGTGCCAGCAGTCCAAAGGGAGACGGGAACACTGAAGCTTTCTTT. Translating it yields CASSPKGDGNTEAFF.

V is TRBV28 and J is TRBJ1-2; D is possibly TRBD1 (6 bases). V was shortened by 2 bases and J by 3 bases, with 16 bases between the two germline ends. Germline CDR1 MDHEN, CDR2 SYDVKM. The CDR3 is 16 amino acids. CDR3 nucleotide sequence: TGTGCCAGCAGTTTACCTACAGGGCGCGATGACTATGGCTACACCTTC. It encodes CASSLPTGRDDYGYTF.

The chain carries TRBV10-2 and TRBJ2-5; the D is unclear. V was clipped by 5 bases and J by 2 bases, with 6 bases between them. Germline V gene sequence: CDR1 WSHSY, CDR2 SAAADI. CDR3 length equals 12 residues. The CDR3 region is CASSRLQETQYF. The CDR3 DNA follows: TGCGCCAGCAGTAGACTGCAAGAGACCCAGTACTTC.